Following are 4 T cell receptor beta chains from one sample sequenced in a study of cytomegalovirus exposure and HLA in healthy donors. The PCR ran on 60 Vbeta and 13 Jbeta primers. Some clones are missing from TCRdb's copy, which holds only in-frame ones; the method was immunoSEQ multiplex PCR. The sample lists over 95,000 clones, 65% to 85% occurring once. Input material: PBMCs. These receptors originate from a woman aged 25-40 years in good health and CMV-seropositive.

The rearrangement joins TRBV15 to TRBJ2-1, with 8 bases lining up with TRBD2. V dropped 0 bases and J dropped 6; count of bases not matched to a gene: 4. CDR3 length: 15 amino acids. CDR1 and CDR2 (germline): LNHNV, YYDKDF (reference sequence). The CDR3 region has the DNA TGTGCCACCAGCAGAGACGGGGGGGCCCTCAATGAGCAGTTCTTC. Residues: CATSRDGGALNEQFF.

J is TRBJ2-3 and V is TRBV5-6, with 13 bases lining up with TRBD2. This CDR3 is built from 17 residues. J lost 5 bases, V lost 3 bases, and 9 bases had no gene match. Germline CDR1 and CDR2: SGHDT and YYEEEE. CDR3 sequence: CASSSQPGLAGLDTQYF. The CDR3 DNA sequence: TGTGCCAGCAGCTCGCAGCCGGGACTAGCGGGATTAGATACGCAGTATTTT.

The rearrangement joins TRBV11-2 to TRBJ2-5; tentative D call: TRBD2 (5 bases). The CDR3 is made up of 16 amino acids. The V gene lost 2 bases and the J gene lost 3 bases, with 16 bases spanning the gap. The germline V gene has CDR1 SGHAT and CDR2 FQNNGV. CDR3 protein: CASSLLTIKLEETQYF. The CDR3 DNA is TGTGCCAGCAGCTTACTGACTATCAAATTAGAAGAGACCCAGTACTTC.

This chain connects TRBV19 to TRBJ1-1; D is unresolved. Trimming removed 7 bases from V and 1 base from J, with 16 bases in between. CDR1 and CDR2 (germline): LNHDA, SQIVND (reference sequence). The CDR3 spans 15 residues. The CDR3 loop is CASNSDNRGNTEAFF. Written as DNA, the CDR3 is TGTGCCAGTAATAGTGACAACCGGGGGAACACTGAAGCTTTCTTT.